These 11 T cell receptor beta chains were all obtained from the same sample, sequenced in a study of shared clonotypes between healthy human individuals. Here immunoSEQ multiplex PCR was the method, and the copy in TCRdb shows in-frame clones only, minus some. This table has roughly 700,000 clones, 80% to 95% appearing once. The sample was memory CD8+ T cells from PBMCs. Specified subset: CD45RO+ cells pooled with CCR7-negative TemRA cells. Receptors originate from a man between 18 and 29 years old in good health. Some clones in this sample may be carry-over from other donors' samples.

The V and J genes are TRBV6-5 and TRBJ1-1; no definite D call. From germline, CDR1 is MNHEY and CDR2 SVGAGI. CDR3 length: 14 residues. Trimming left V 2 bases short and J 2 bases short, with 9 bases between. This chain's CDR3 is CASSYRNLNTEAFF. CDR3 nucleotide sequence: TGTGCCAGCAGTTACCGGAATTTAAACACTGAAGCTTTCTTT.

The CDR3 DNA reads as TGTGCCAGCAGTGACGGGGGCAGGACTCCGTACTTC. This sequence encodes CASSDGGRTPYF. The chain carries TRBV6-4 and TRBJ2-7; TRBD1 is a possible D gene (6 bases). In germline, CDR1 is MRHNA, CDR2 SNTAGT. CDR3 length equals 12 residues. V dropped 2 bases and J dropped 12 bases, with 14 bases sitting between them.

The gene calls are TRBV27 and TRBJ1-2; a weak D match, TRBD1 (5 bases). Germline V gene sequence: CDR1 MNHEY, CDR2 SMNVEV (reference sequence). V lost 8 bases, J lost 4 bases, and 8 bases lay in between. The CDR3 totals 11 residues. In DNA, the CDR3 is TGTGCCAGCGGGACGGTCTATGGCTACACCTTC. As protein: CASGTVYGYTF.

The chain links TRBV10-1 to TRBJ2-7; no definite D call. This CDR3 region has 13 residues. The germline V gene encodes CDR1 WNHNN and CDR2 SYGVQD (reference sequence). Trimming shortened V by 2 bases and J by 2 bases, and 7 bases separated the two germline ends. The CDR3 loop reads CASSESTAYEQYF. The DNA of the CDR3 is TGCGCCAGCAGTGAGAGCACAGCCTACGAGCAGTACTTC.

A few counts support this clone. The J gene is TRBJ1-4, the V gene TRBV7-8; D call uncertain. Looked up from germline, CDR1 is SGHVS and CDR2 is FQNEAQ. CDR3 length equals 14 residues. V was cut by 4 bases and J by 8 bases, with 14 bases left in between. CDR3 region: CASSSDGAVEKLFF. CDR3 sequence (DNA): TGTGCCAGCAGCTCTGACGGAGCGGTGGAAAAACTGTTTTTT.

The chain recombines TRBV9 with TRBJ2-3, with TRBD1 matching over 10 bases. With V trimmed by 4 bases and J by 6 bases, 8 bases remained unmatched. The germline gives CDR1 SGDLS, CDR2 YYNGEE. This CDR3 comprises 15 residues. CDR3 coding DNA: TGTGCCAGCAGCACCCGGGACAGGGGAAGGGATACGCAGTATTTT. Amino acids: CASSTRDRGRDTQYF.

The chain links TRBV5-4 to TRBJ2-7; D is tentatively TRBD1 or TRBD2 (5 bases each). Germline assignment: CDR1 SGHNT and CDR2 YYREEE (reference sequence). This CDR3 comprises 13 residues. Trimming left V 2 bases short and J 2 bases short, with 8 bases between. The CDR3, as DNA: TGTGCCAGCAGCTTCAGGGAGACCTACGAGCAGTACTTC. Its translation is CASSFRETYEQYF.

This sequence joins TRBV10-3 and TRBJ1-1; TRBD1 agrees at 7 bases. The ends lost 1 base at V and 2 bases at J; junction bases unmatched: 13. The germline V gene encodes CDR1 ENHRY and CDR2 SYGVKD. There are 18 residues in the CDR3. DNA of the CDR3: TGTGCCATCAGTGAGTTTCAGGACAGGAGTCAGTTAAACACTGAAGCTTTCTTT. Translation: CAISEFQDRSQLNTEAFF.

The chain is built from TRBV30 and TRBJ1-4; 8 nucleotides line up with TRBD1. The trim removed 2 bases at V and 7 bases at J, leaving 3 bases unmatched. The CDR3 has 13 amino acids. Germline V gene lookup returns CDR1 GTSNPN and CDR2 SVGIG (reference sequence). In DNA form, the CDR3 reads TGTGCCTGGAGTCAACAGGGGGGTGAAAAACTGTTTTTT. Its protein product is CAWSQQGGEKLFF.

The V and J genes are TRBV28 and TRBJ2-1, with 12 bases fitting TRBD2. The germline CDR1 and CDR2 sequences are MDHEN and SYDVKM. The junction had 6 bases not matched to a gene; V was cut back by 6 bases and J by 3 bases. The CDR3 runs to 16 residues. This CDR3 is CASSLGTSGFYNEQFF. In nucleotides, the CDR3 is TGTGCCAGCAGCTTAGGGACTAGCGGGTTCTACAATGAGCAGTTCTTC.

V is TRBV15 and J is TRBJ2-2; no definite D call. Germline-derived CDR1 and CDR2 are LNHNV and YYDKDF (reference sequence). The CDR3 length is 16 residues. V lost 0 bases to trimming and J lost 0 bases, with 8 bases between them. CDR3: CATSREESANTGELFF. The DNA for the CDR3 is TGTGCCACCAGCAGAGAGGAGTCGGCGAACACCGGGGAGCTGTTTTTT.